The present T cell receptor beta chain was sequenced within a study of cytomegalovirus exposure and HLA in healthy donors (dated by TCRdb to 2016 to 2017). About the full investigation: A later analysis indicated that the 120 validation repertoires were generated on the platform also employed for the approximately 700 repertoires of the first cohort. To predict cytomegalovirus infection status, the study combined high-throughput TCR immunosequencing, statistical association of individual TCRs with disease status, and machine learning. In addition to the first cohort of 500 to 850 subjects, a separate validation cohort of 100 to 150 different subjects was used. The study aimed to test whether cataloging public T cell receptors could reveal signatures of past pathogen exposure.

Library creation used the immunoSEQ multiplex PCR assay. In the original analysis: A statistical classification framework was built to diagnose cytomegalovirus status from the catalog of TCR beta chain sequences. TCRdb retrieved this table from immuneACCESS and kept in-frame rearrangements only. Not all clones are present; in checked studies, unresolved V genes account for under half, and no reason is known for the remainder. V, J and clone size are those of that table, while D and trimming were read from the DNA. This sample holds some 170,000 clones; about 86% were observed only once. 1.4% of the sample belongs to the ten largest clones. Measured from the cysteine to the phenylalanine, the CDR3 is 15 residues long. Only the CDR3 portion is preserved as DNA: 45 bases, with reading frame beginning at the first base. Clipping removes 3 bases from V and 13 bases from J, with 12 as the unmatched junction base count. CDR1 and CDR2 are drawn from the germline V gene (reference sequence): SGHKS, YYEKEE.

Donors formed part of the validation cohort, which comprised over a hundred subjects and was distinct from the first cohort of under 850 subjects. Notes on this clone: Its recognized antigen is unknown. Per-base quality was not reported, and no clone a single base away is much larger than it.

What the work shows at the level of the full study, not this receptor alone: A later analysis had no HLA typing for the validation cohort, so co-occurrence there was scored across all 130 or so repertoires. In the study, some 160 TCR beta chains were listed as associated with cytomegalovirus. In both the original and validation cohorts, the classifier was reported to diagnose cytomegalovirus status with high specificity and sensitivity. A few of the identified cytomegalovirus-associated TCR beta chains were confirmed in vitro to be specific for cytomegalovirus antigens. The authors suggested that the approach could potentially be generalized to other disease states and immunological phenotypes. Across donors, most TCR sequences were observed very rarely, whereas some public TCRs were present in many individuals. In a later analysis, TCRs clustered in the first cohort were found to also tend to co-occur in the 120 or so validation repertoires, with 85% to 95% of cluster scores above 0.

This clonotype was sampled from a woman in her twenties or thirties in good health and CMV-seronegative. Sequencing was performed on PBMCs. The chain was built from TRBV5-5 and TRBJ1-6, with 8 middle bases fitting TRBD1. The DNA sequence is TGTGCCAGCAGCTCGGGACAGGCCATTGTAGTCCCCCTCCACTTT. The translation is CASSSGQAIVVPLHF.